The clone carrying this T cell receptor (beta chain) has at least ten counts. What it binds is not known. This sample is drawn from a study of response to subunit inactivated influenza vaccine. Notes on the study in general: The authors put forward the suggestion that each seasonal influenza vaccination may bring in only a limited number of new T cells.

The CDR3 is 13 amino acids. V shed 3 bases and J shed 5 bases, with 7 bases lying between them. One entry per CDR3 protein results from TCRdb running MiXCR on the RT-PCR reads. The sample has about 190,000 distinct CDR3 sequences; over 13% are singletons. The chain links TRBV12-3 or TRBV12-4 to TRBJ2-2, with no clear D. The TCR originated in a man aged 50 to 60 who received an inactivated influenza vaccine. The sample consisted of CD8+ T cells sorted from PBMCs, taken less than 6 days after vaccination. The CDR3 region has the DNA TGTGCCAGCAGTTTCGTCAGAACCGGGGAGCTGTTTTTT. This encodes CASSFVRTGELFF.